The 14 T cell receptor beta chains reported below all come from one sample, sequenced in a study of response to subunit inactivated influenza vaccine. One entry per CDR3 protein, called by TCRdb with MiXCR from the RT-PCR reads. The table has some 640,000 distinct CDR3 sequences, roughly 14% seen once. The material sequenced was PBMCs from blood, taken less than 15 days before vaccination. The receptor source for this set is a man in his fifties who received an inactivated influenza vaccine.

The V and J genes are TRBV6-2 or TRBV6-3 and TRBJ2-1; 7 nucleotides align to TRBD2. This CDR3 spans 16 amino acids. The J segment lost 8 bases and the V segment lost 4 bases, leaving 14 bases of the junction unmatched. Looked up from germline, CDR1 is MNHEY and CDR2 is SVGEGT. CDR3 DNA: TGTGCCAGCAGTTCCCCAGCGGGAAAACGCTGGGATGAGCAGTTCTTC. It is translated as CASSSPAGKRWDEQFF.

This clonotype appeared a few times. This sequence joins TRBV20-1 and TRBJ2-7; a possible D gene is TRBD1 (6 bases). This CDR3 contains 14 residues. Germline V lookup: CDR1 DFQATT, CDR2 SNEGSKA (reference sequence). V gave up 5 bases and J gave up 6 bases, with 20 bases separating them. CDR3 sequence: CSAVRDIPRREQYF. CDR3 coding DNA: TGCAGTGCTGTTCGGGACATCCCTCGGCGCGAGCAGTACTTC.

The chain is built from TRBV7-8 and TRBJ1-5; 7 nucleotides agree with TRBD1. With 3 bases clipped from V and 0 bases from J, the junction kept 5 bases outside the gene matches. The CDR3 is 16 residues long. Germline loops: CDR1 SGHVS, CDR2 FQNEAQ. This CDR3 reads CASSLQQGYSNQPQHF. The CDR3 bases are TGTGCCAGCAGCTTGCAACAGGGGTATAGCAATCAGCCCCAGCATTTT. The full variable domain, in which reference TRBV7-8 and TRBJ1-5 provide the parts outside the CDR3, is GAGVSQSPRYKVAKRGQDVALRCDPISGHVSLFWYQQALGQGPEFLTYFQNEAQLDKSGLPSDRFFAERPEGSVSTLKIQRTQQEDSAVYLCASSLQQGYSNQPQHFGDGTRLSIL.

The V and J genes are TRBV6-5 and TRBJ2-7; D unclear. The V and J ends lost 2 bases and 5 bases respectively, with 10 bases between them. The germline V gene encodes CDR1 MNHEY and CDR2 SVGAGI. The CDR3 is 13 amino acids. In DNA form, the CDR3 reads TGTGCCAGCAGTTACGCTTCTGGACACGAGCAGTACTTC. Amino acid sequence: CASSYASGHEQYF.

This clonotype was detected ten times or more. The rearrangement links TRBV3-1 to TRBJ2-1; 10 nucleotides agree with TRBD1. There are 18 residues in the CDR3. Trimming took 0 bases from V and 0 from J; bases not matched to a gene: 5. Per the germline V gene, CDR1 is LGHDT and CDR2 is YNNKEL (reference sequence). As DNA, the CDR3 is TGTGCCAGCAGCCAAGAAGACAGGGGGCGCAGCTCCTACAATGAGCAGTTCTTC. This encodes CASSQEDRGRSSYNEQFF.

This rearrangement joins TRBV20-1 to TRBJ1-2; D not certain. The CDR3 length is 12 residues. V dropped 4 bases and J dropped 5 bases, with 11 bases sitting between them. The V gene's germline CDR1 is DFQATT and CDR2 SNEGSKA (reference sequence). CDR3 loop: CSATAGTYGYTF. CDR3 DNA: TGCAGTGCTACCGCCGGCACTTATGGCTACACCTTC.

This clonotype showed up just a few times. This chain joins TRBV28 and TRBJ2-1; 13 bases map to TRBD2. V shed 5 bases, J shed 6 bases, and the junction held 7 bases outside the gene matches. The CDR3 has 16 residues. The germline gives CDR1 MDHEN, CDR2 SYDVKM. CDR3 coding DNA: TGTGCCAGCAGTCCCGCGGGACTAGCGGGGCCCAATGAGCAGTTCTTC. Residues: CASSPAGLAGPNEQFF.

This chain connects TRBV5-1 to TRBJ2-7, with 7 bases aligning to TRBD1. This CDR3 region has 13 residues. Germline CDR1 and CDR2: SGHRS and YFSETQ. Unmatched junction bases numbered 4, after V lost 5 bases and J lost 2 bases. CDR3 bases: TGCGCCAGCAGACCCGGACAGGCCTACGAGCAGTACTTC. Its translation: CASRPGQAYEQYF.

This clonotype was counted only a few times. The CDR3 DNA is TGTGCCAGCAGCCAGGGACAGGGTTCAAGGAGCGGTGAAGCTTTCTTT. Protein product: CASSQGQGSRSGEAFF. The chain links TRBV14 to TRBJ1-1; 9 bases match TRBD1. From germline, CDR1 is SGHDN and CDR2 FVKESK. The CDR3 runs 16 residues. J gave up 7 bases and V 3 bases, and 12 bases lay outside the gene matches.

The chain combines TRBV5-1 with TRBJ2-5; D is possibly TRBD2 (6 bases). Germline values: CDR1 SGHRS, CDR2 YFSETQ. Trimming stripped 0 bases from V and 2 bases from J, with 14 bases between. The CDR3 runs to 16 residues. In DNA form, the CDR3 reads TGCGCCAGCAGCTTGGGATCTGGACGGGGGCAAGAGACCCAGTACTTC. Its protein product is CASSLGSGRGQETQYF.

The V gene is TRBV12-3 or TRBV12-4, the J gene TRBJ1-6; maybe TRBD1 (5 bases). The CDR3 spans 15 residues. The V end was cut by 3 bases, the J end by 7 bases, with 13 bases between. The CDR3 spells CASSFGGGANSPLHF. The CDR3, as DNA: TGTGCCAGCAGTTTTGGTGGCGGGGCCAATTCACCCCTCCACTTT.

The chain combines TRBV7-9 with TRBJ1-1; 9 bases are a match to TRBD1. The CDR3 contains 15 residues. J gave up 1 base and V 6 bases, and 6 bases lay outside the gene matches. The germline V gene has CDR1 SEHNR and CDR2 FQNEAQ (reference sequence). The DNA of the CDR3 is TGTGCCAGCAGTATTCCGGGACAGGGGAACACTGAAGCTTTCTTT. Protein product: CASSIPGQGNTEAFF. The full variable domain, its missing parts supplied by reference TRBV7-9 and TRBJ1-1, is DTGVSQNPRHKITKRGQNVTFRCDPISEHNRLYWYRQTLGQGPEFLTYFQNEAQLEKSRLLSDRFSAERPKGSFSTLEIQRTEQGDSAMYLCASSIPGQGNTEAFFGQGTRLTVV.

This sequence joins TRBV7-3 and TRBJ2-7; D possibly matches TRBD1 or TRBD2 (6 bases each). Germline-derived CDR1 and CDR2 are SGHTA and FQGTGA. The CDR3 is 15 amino acids. V lost 5 bases, J lost 3 bases, and 17 bases lay in between. The CDR3 DNA follows: TGTGCCAGCAGCCTACAGGCGGGACACCACTACGAGCAGTACTTC. Its translation is CASSLQAGHHYEQYF.

This clonotype occurred many times. The chain uses TRBV5-1 and TRBJ2-1; D ambiguous. Looked up from germline, CDR1 is SGHRS and CDR2 is YFSETQ. V gave up 0 bases and J gave up 0 bases, with 7 bases separating them. The CDR3 runs to 15 residues. The CDR3 reads CASSLGPVSYNEQFF. CDR3 nucleotides: TGCGCCAGCAGCTTGGGCCCCGTCTCCTACAATGAGCAGTTCTTC.